This TCR beta chain was found in a study of T cell responses to AZD1222 COVID-19 vaccine. Findings of the study overall: There were repertoire samples only from the period after the peak T cell response. The donor cohort was predominantly white British with a female majority, and clonal diversity may have been underestimated.

Only in-frame clones appear in the TCRdb table, and some are missing; sequencing was by immunoSEQ multiplex PCR. This sample carries approximately 120,000 clones, about 94% of them seen once, and the ten largest clones take roughly 1%. A remark on this clone: Antigen unknown.

The CDR3 runs 14 residues. V lost 0 bases and J lost 7, with 9 bases in between. Germline CDR1 LGHNA, CDR2 YNFKEQ. The source of this sequence is an adult in good health. The rearrangement links TRBV4-2 to TRBJ2-2; D may be TRBD1 (5 bases). Source: peripheral blood, taken on day 0 of AZD1222 vaccination. CDR3 sequence: CASSQDPGLGELFF. The CDR3 DNA sequence: TGTGCCAGCAGCCAAGATCCAGGGCTCGGGGAGCTGTTTTTT.